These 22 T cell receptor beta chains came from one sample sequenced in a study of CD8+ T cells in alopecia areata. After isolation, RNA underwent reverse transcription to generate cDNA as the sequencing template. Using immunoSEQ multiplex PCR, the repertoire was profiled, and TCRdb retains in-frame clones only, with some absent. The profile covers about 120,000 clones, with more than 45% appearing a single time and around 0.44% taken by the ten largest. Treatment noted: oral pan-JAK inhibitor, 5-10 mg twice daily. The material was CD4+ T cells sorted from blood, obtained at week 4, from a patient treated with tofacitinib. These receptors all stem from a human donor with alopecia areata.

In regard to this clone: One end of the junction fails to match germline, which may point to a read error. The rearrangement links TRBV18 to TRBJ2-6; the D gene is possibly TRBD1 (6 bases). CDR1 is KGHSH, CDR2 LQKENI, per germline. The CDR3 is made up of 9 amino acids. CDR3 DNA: TGTGCCAGCTCACGGGACAAGGCTTTC. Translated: CASSRDKAF.

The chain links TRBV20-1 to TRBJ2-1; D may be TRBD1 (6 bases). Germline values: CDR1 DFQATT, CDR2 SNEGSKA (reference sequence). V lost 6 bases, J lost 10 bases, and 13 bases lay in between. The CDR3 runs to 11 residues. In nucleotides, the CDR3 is TGCAGTGCGCATGGGGGCCAGGAGCAGTTCTTC. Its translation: CSAHGGQEQFF.

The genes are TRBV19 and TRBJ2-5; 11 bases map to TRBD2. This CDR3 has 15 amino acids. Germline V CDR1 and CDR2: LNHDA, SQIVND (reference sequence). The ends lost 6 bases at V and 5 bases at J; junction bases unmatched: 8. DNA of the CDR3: TGTGCCAGTAGAACTAGCGGGAGAAGAACGGAGACCCAGTACTTC. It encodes CASRTSGRRTETQYF.

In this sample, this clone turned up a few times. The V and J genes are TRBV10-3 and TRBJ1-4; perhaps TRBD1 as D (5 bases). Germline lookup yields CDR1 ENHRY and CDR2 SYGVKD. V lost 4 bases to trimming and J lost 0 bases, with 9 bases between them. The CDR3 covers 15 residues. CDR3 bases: TGTGCCATCAGTGCAGGGACCTCAACTAATGAAAAACTGTTTTTT. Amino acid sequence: CAISAGTSTNEKLFF.

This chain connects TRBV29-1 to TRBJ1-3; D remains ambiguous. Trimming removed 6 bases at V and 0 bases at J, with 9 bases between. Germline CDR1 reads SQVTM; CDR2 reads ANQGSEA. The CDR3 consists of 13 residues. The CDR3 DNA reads TGCAGCGTCGAGTCCCTCTCTGGAAACACCATATATTTT. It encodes CSVESLSGNTIYF.

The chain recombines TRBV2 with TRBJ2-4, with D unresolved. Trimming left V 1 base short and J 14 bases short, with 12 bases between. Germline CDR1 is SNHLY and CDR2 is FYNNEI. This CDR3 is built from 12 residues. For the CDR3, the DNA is TGTGCCAGCAGTGAAGTTGGGCAGGTTGAGTACTTC. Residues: CASSEVGQVEYF.

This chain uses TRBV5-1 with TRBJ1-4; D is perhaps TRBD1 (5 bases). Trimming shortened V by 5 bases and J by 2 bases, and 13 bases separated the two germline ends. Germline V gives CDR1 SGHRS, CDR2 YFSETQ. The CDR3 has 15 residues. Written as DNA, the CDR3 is TGCGCCAGCAGTTCGCAGGGAACGACTAATGAAAAACTGTTTTTT. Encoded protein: CASSSQGTTNEKLFF.

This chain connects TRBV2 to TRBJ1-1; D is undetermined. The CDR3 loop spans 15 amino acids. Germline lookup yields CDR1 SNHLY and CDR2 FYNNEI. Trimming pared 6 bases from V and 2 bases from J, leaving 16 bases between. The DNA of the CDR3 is TGTGCCAGCAGAAATGCTGACCTGGGAAACACTGAAGCTTTCTTT. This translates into CASRNADLGNTEAFF.

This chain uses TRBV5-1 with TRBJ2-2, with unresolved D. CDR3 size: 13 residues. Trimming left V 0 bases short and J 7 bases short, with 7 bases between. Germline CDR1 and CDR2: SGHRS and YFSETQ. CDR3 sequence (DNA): TGCGCCAGCAGCTTGGAGTCCGGCGGGGAGCTGTTTTTT. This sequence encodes CASSLESGGELFF.

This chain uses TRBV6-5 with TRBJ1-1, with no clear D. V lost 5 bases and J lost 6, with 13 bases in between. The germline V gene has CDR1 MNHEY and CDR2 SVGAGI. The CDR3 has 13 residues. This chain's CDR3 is CASSPDTLSEAFF. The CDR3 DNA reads TGTGCCAGCAGTCCCGACACTCTATCTGAAGCTTTCTTT.

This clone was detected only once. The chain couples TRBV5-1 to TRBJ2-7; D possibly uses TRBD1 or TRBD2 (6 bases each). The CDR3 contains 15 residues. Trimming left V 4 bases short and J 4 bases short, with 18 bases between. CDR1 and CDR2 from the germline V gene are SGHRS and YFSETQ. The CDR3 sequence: CASSPGGGPYYEQYF. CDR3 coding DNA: TGCGCCAGCAGCCCCGGAGGGGGGCCTTATTACGAGCAGTACTTC.

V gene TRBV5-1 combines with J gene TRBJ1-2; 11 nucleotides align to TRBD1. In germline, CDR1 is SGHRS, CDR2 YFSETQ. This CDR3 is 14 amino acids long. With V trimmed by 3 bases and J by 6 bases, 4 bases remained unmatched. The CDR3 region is CASSWTGGHDGYTF. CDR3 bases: TGCGCCAGCAGCTGGACAGGGGGCCACGATGGCTACACCTTC.

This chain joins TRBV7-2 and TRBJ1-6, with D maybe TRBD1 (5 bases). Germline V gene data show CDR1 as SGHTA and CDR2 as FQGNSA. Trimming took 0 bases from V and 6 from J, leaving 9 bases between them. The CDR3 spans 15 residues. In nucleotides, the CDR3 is TGTGCCAGCAGCTTAGCGCAGGGAGTTAATTCACCCCTCCACTTT. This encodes CASSLAQGVNSPLHF.

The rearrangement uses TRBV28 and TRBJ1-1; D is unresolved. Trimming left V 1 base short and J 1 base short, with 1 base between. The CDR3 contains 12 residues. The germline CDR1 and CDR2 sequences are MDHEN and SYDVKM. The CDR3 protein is CASSLSNTEAFF. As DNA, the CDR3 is TGTGCCAGCAGTTTATCGAACACTGAAGCTTTCTTT.

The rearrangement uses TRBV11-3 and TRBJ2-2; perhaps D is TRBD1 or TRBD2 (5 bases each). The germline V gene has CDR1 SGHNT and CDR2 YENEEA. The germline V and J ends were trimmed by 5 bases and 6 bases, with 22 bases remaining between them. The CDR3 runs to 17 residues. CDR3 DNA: TGTGCCAGCAGCCCCGGGGCTTCCGCTATGAGCCCCGGGGAGCTGTTTTTT. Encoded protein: CASSPGASAMSPGELFF. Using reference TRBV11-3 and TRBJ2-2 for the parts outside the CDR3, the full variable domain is EAGVVQSPRYKIIEKKQPVAFWCNPISGHNTLYWYLQNLGQGPELLIRYENEEAVDDSQLPKDRFSAERLKGVDSTLKIQPAELGDSAVYLCASSPGASAMSPGELFFGEGSRLTVL.

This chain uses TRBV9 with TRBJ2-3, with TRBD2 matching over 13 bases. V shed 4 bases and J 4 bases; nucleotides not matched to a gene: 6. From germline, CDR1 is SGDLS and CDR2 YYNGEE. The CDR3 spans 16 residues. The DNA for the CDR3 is TGTGCCAGCAGCAGAGGACTAGCGGGAGCCGCAGATACGCAGTATTTT. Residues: CASSRGLAGAADTQYF.

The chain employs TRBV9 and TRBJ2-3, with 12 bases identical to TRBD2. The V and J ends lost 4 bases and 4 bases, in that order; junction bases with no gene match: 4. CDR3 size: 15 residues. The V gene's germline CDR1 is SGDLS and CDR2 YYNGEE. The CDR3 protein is CASSLGLAGADTQYF. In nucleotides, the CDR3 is TGTGCCAGCAGCCTGGGACTAGCGGGCGCAGATACGCAGTATTTT. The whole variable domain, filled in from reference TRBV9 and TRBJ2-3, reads DSGVTQTPKHLITATGQRVTLRCSPRSGDLSVYWYQQSLDQGLQFLIQYYNGEERAKGNILERFSAQQFPDLHSELNLSSLELGDSALYFCASSLGLAGADTQYFGPGTRLTVL.

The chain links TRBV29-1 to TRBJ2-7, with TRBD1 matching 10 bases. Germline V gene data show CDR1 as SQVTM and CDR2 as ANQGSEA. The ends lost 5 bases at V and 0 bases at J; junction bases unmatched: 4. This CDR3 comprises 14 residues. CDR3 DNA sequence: TGCAGCGTTCAACGGACAGGGGGCTCCTACGAGCAGTACTTC. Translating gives CSVQRTGGSYEQYF.

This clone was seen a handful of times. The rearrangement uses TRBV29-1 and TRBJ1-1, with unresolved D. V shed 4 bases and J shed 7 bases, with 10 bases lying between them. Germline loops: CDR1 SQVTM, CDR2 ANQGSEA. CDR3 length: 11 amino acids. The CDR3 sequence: CSVAANREAFF. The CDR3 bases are TGCAGCGTTGCAGCGAACCGTGAAGCTTTCTTT. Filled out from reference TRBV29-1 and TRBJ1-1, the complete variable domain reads SAVISQKPSRDICQRGTSLTIQCQVDSQVTMMFWYRQQPGQSLTLIATANQGSEATYESGFVIDKFPISRPNLTFSTLTVSNMSPEDSSIYLCSVAANREAFFGQGTRLTVV.

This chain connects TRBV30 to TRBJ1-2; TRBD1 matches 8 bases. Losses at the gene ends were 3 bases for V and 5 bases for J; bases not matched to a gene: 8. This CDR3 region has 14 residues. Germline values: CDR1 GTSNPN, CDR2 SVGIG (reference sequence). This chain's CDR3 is CAWSIGTGPYGYTF. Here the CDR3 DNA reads TGTGCCTGGAGCATCGGGACAGGACCATATGGCTACACCTTC.

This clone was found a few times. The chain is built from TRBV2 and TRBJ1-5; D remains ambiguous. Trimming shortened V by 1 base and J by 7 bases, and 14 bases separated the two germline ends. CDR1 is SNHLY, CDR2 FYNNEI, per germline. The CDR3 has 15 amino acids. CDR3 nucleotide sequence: TGTGCCAGCAGTGAAGAGGGATCGGCTGGACAGCCCCAGCATTTT. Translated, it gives CASSEEGSAGQPQHF.

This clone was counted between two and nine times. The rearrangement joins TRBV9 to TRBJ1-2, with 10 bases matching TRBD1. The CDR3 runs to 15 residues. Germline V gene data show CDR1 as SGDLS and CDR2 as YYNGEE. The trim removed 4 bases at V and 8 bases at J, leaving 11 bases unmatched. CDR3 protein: CASSIRQGARGGYTF. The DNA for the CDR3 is TGTGCCAGCAGCATCCGACAGGGGGCGAGAGGAGGCTACACCTTC.